The next 13 T cell receptor beta chains were all read from a single sample in a study of lymphopenia after photon versus proton radiotherapy. The protocol was immunoSEQ multiplex PCR, while the TCRdb copy is restricted to in-frame clones and leaves out a portion. The sample holds roughly 4,400 clones, around 69% seen once. The sample consisted of peripheral blood, taken from a patient treated with proton-based radiotherapy. Source of these receptors: a man older than 75 with esophageal cancer.

This clone is medium-sized within its sample. With a much larger clone just one base away, this may be a read error. The sample carries other DNA sequences with the same CDR3. The rearrangement links TRBV9 to TRBJ2-3, with 8 bases matching TRBD2. Looked up from germline, CDR1 is SGDLS and CDR2 is YYNGEE. This CDR3 has 17 residues. The CDR3 sequence is CARSALGGAGLADTQYF. CDR3 nucleotide sequence: TGTGCCCGCAGCGCGCTCGGGGGGGCGGGCTTAGCAGATACGCAGTATTTT. The whole variable domain, filled in from reference TRBV9 and TRBJ2-3, reads DSGVTQTPKHLITATGQRVTLRCSPRSGDLSVYWYQQSLDQGLQFLIQYYNGEERAKGNILERFSAQQFPDLHSELNLSSLELGDSALYFCARSALGGAGLADTQYFGPGTRLTVL.

Regarding this clone: At one of its ends the junction is not consistent with the germline gene, which may arise from a read error. The identical CDR3 is also encoded by other nucleotide sequences in the sample. This chain uses TRBV7-2 with TRBJ2-2, with unresolved D. Germline CDR1 reads SGHTA; CDR2 reads FQGNSA. The CDR3 loop spans 17 amino acids. As DNA, the CDR3 is TGTGCCAGCAGCATTTCTAGGAACGGGCCGAACACTGGGGAGCTGTTTTTT. Amino acids: CASSISRNGPNTGELFF.

This chain connects TRBV18 to TRBJ2-7; 7 positions match TRBD1. The germline V gene encodes CDR1 KGHSH and CDR2 LQKENI. The CDR3 extends over 14 amino acids. V shed 5 bases, J shed 2 bases, and the junction held 6 bases outside the gene matches. The CDR3 coding sequence is TGTGCCAGCTCAGGGGGACAGACGGCCTACGAGCAGTACTTC. It yields the protein CASSGGQTAYEQYF.

This chain joins TRBV27 and TRBJ2-3; D ambiguous. Germline-derived CDR1 and CDR2 are MNHEY and SMNVEV (reference sequence). The CDR3 contains 11 residues. The V end lost 2 bases, the J end lost 8 bases, and 5 bases lay between the germline ends. Written as DNA, the CDR3 is TGTGCCAGCAGTTTAGGGGTTACGCAGTATTTT. This translates into CASSLGVTQYF.

The V gene is TRBV11-2, the J gene TRBJ2-1, with D unresolved. Trimming cost V 4 bases and J 7 bases, with 8 bases left between them. Germline CDR1 reads SGHAT; CDR2 reads FQNNGV. The CDR3 runs to 12 residues. Here the CDR3 reads CASSSFANEQFF. Written as DNA, the CDR3 is TGTGCCAGCAGCTCCTTTGCAAATGAGCAGTTCTTC.

This sequence joins TRBV9 and TRBJ2-2; no firm D call. CDR1 SGDLS and CDR2 YYNGEE come from the germline V gene. V lost 3 bases and J lost 2, with 8 bases in between. The CDR3 has 14 residues. The CDR3 DNA reads as TGTGCCAGCAGCGCCCTACAAAACACCGGGGAGCTGTTTTTT. Translated, it gives CASSALQNTGELFF.

The chain has TRBV7-8 and TRBJ2-3, with TRBD1 matching over 8 bases. Germline assignment: CDR1 SGHVS and CDR2 FQNEAQ. The CDR3 runs to 14 residues. V gave up 3 bases and J gave up 6 bases; unmatched junction bases: 5. This CDR3 is CASSFGQGDDTQYF. In nucleotides, the CDR3 is TGTGCCAGCAGCTTCGGACAGGGAGACGATACGCAGTATTTT.

This clone has just one count. The genes are TRBV27 and TRBJ1-4; tentatively, D is TRBD1 (5 bases). Trimming removed 3 bases from V and 11 bases from J, with 10 bases in between. This CDR3 comprises 12 residues. The germline gives CDR1 MNHEY, CDR2 SMNVEV (reference sequence). The CDR3 loop is CASSFGGGKLFF. CDR3 DNA sequence: TGTGCCAGCAGTTTTGGGGGAGGGAAACTGTTTTTT.

The rearrangement joins TRBV10-3 to TRBJ2-3; TRBD1 matches 11 bases. The CDR3 is 16 residues long. V shed 6 bases and J 4 bases; nucleotides not matched to a gene: 9. Germline V gene data show CDR1 as ENHRY and CDR2 as SYGVKD. Here the CDR3 reads CAIREGTGGGSDTQYF. The CDR3 DNA sequence: TGTGCCATCAGGGAAGGGACAGGGGGGGGGTCAGATACGCAGTATTTT.

The chain couples TRBV7-2 to TRBJ2-7; TRBD1 matches at 8 bases. This CDR3 is built from 14 residues. CDR1 and CDR2 from the germline V gene are SGHTA and FQGNSA. Trimming removed 4 bases from V and 7 bases from J; junction bases left unmatched: 9. The CDR3 sequence: CASSSPTGVKEQYF. For the CDR3, the DNA is TGTGCCAGCAGCTCACCGACAGGGGTGAAAGAGCAGTACTTC.

The genes are TRBV19 and TRBJ1-5, with unresolved D. The CDR3 consists of 15 residues. Germline-derived CDR1 and CDR2 are LNHDA and SQIVND (reference sequence). V dropped 4 bases and J dropped 0 bases, with 10 bases sitting between them. This CDR3 reads CASSRLISSNQPQHF. CDR3 nucleotide sequence: TGTGCCAGTAGTAGGTTGATCTCTAGCAATCAGCCCCAGCATTTT.

This clone came up once. The chain joins TRBV2 to TRBJ2-1, with D perhaps TRBD2 (5 bases). The germline V and J ends were trimmed by 6 bases and 10 bases, with 16 bases remaining between them. The CDR3 length is 13 residues. Looked up from germline, CDR1 is SNHLY and CDR2 is FYNNEI. The CDR3 region has the DNA TGTGCCAGCAGACCTAGCCTTGATAGAGAGCAGTTCTTC. This gives the protein CASRPSLDREQFF.

This clone was seen only once. This sequence joins TRBV4-1 and TRBJ1-5; 9 positions agree with TRBD1. Unmatched junction bases numbered 5, after V lost 4 bases and J lost 4 bases. The CDR3 is 15 amino acids. CDR1 is MGHRA, CDR2 YSYEKL, per germline. The CDR3 region is CASSPTDRGNQPQHF. CDR3 sequence (DNA): TGCGCCAGCAGCCCTACGGACAGGGGTAATCAGCCCCAGCATTTT.